Below, one TCR beta chain is given with its context. The study drew participants aged about 18 to 90 years from 20 to 30 US areas. CDR1 and CDR2 (germline): SEHNR, FQNEAQ (reference sequence). With 5 bases clipped from V and 11 bases from J, the junction kept 7 bases outside the gene matches. This CDR3 is built from 12 residues. In the original analysis: The authors estimated nucleated cell counts from reference gene primer amplification. Assay: immunoSEQ multiplex PCR; the TCRdb copy retains only in-frame clones and omits some. V and J calls and clone size follow that table, whereas D and trimming were derived from the DNA. This table holds about 400,000 clones, 88% found once. The data derive from a study of blood T cell repertoires in COVID-19. Looking at the study overall: COVID-19 samples collected from the United States, Italy and Spain covered acute and convalescent phases. T cells, B-cell-depleted T cells, or PBMCs provided the cDNA or gDNA that served as material.

This clonotype was obtained from a woman in her forties with acute COVID-19. The material sequenced was PBMCs or T cells enriched from blood (not recorded which). V and J are TRBV7-9 and TRBJ1-1; 8 nucleotides match TRBD1. The CDR3 DNA sequence: TGTGCCAGCAGCCGCCTGGACAGGGACGCTTTCTTT. Its protein is CASSRLDRDAFF.